This TCR beta chain was observed in a study of Ad26.COV2.S vaccination and SARS-CoV-2 variants. Germline values: CDR1 SGHTA, CDR2 FQGTGA. Trimming stripped 1 base from V and 1 base from J, with 7 bases between. This CDR3 region has 14 residues. Profiling relied on immunoSEQ multiplex PCR, and the TCRdb table lists in-frame clones only, not all of them. The repertoire holds some 390,000 clones, with approximately 90% as singletons. Treatment of the sample: some 19 received Ad26.COV2.S at low or high dose, single or two shots; roughly 5 received placebo; per-sample allocation not given. The samples were gathered on day 63 after the first injection of vaccine or placebo.

The chain combines TRBV7-3 with TRBJ1-1; D unclear. The receptor was derived from a person aged 18-60 years who received the Ad26.COV2.S COVID-19 vaccine or a placebo. The sample here was peripheral blood, taken in a trial of Ad26.COV2.S vaccine versus placebo. This CDR3 is CASSLKSGNTEAFF. CDR3 DNA sequence: TGTGCCAGCAGCTTAAAGAGCGGGAACACTGAAGCTTTCTTT.